This TCR beta chain was profiled in a study of blood T cell repertoires in COVID-19. Study-wide context: PBMCs, B-cell-depleted T cells, or T cells were the source of the cDNA or gDNA that made up the material.

V was pared by 0 bases and J by 3 bases, with 18 bases between. Germline CDR1 SEHNR, CDR2 FQNEAQ (reference sequence). The CDR3 runs 18 residues. Method: immunoSEQ multiplex PCR; TCRdb's copy keeps in-frame clones and lacks some. The repertoire has some 300,000 clones, roughly 89% of them found once; the top ten carry less than 9.5%. Adults between roughly 18 and 90 years of age took part from 24 US areas. The TCR comes from a woman aged 25-40 years who had recovered from COVID-19. The genes are TRBV7-9 and TRBJ2-1; TRBD2 is a possible D gene (5 bases). Sequenced material: PBMCs or T cells enriched from blood (not recorded which). CDR3 bases: TGTGCCAGCAGCTTAGCGAATGGAGGCCAGAACAGCTACAATGAGCAGTTCTTC. It translates to CASSLANGGQNSYNEQFF.